This T cell receptor beta chain comes out of a study of OX40 agonist ivuxolimab in advanced cancers. On the study more broadly: People who had prior anti-PD-1, anti-PD-L1 or anti-CTLA-4 therapy could take part, and roughly 40% had some. Points from the study as a whole: On average, CD8+ T cells showed a greater number of expanded clones than CD4+. Among the least clonally expanded were partial responders at 0.1-3.0 mg/kg.

The data were produced by immunoSEQ multiplex PCR, yet TCRdb's version contains in-frame clones alone and is incomplete. The table records 65,000 to 70,000 clones, 75% to 90% of them present only once. In the case of this clone: Its antigen remains unidentified.

CDR3 size: 15 residues. Trimming cost V 2 bases and J 5 bases, with 16 bases left between them. CDR1 and CDR2 from the germline V gene are SQVTM and ANQGSEA. This TCR derives from an adult with an advanced solid tumor such as melanoma, head and neck, liver or kidney cancer. The gene calls are TRBV29-1 and TRBJ2-4; D uncertain. The sequencing used CD4+ or CD8+ T cells sorted from blood, collected in a trial of the OX40 agonist ivuxolimab. CDR3: CSVERPSRGENIQYF. The DNA of the CDR3 is TGCAGCGTTGAAAGGCCTAGTCGTGGTGAAAACATTCAGTACTTC.